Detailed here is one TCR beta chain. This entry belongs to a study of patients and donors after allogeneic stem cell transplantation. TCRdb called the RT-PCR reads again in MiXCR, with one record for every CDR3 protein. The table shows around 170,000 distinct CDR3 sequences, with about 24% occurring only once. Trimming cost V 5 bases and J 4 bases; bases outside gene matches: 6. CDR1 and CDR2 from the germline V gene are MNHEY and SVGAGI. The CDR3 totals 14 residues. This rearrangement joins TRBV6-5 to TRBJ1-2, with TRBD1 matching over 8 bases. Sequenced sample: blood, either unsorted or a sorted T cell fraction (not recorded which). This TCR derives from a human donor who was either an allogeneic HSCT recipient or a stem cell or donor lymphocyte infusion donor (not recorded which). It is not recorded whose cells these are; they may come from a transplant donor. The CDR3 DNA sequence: TGTGCCAGCAGTACCGGACAGGGAGGCTATGGCTACACCTTC. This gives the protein CASSTGQGGYGYTF.